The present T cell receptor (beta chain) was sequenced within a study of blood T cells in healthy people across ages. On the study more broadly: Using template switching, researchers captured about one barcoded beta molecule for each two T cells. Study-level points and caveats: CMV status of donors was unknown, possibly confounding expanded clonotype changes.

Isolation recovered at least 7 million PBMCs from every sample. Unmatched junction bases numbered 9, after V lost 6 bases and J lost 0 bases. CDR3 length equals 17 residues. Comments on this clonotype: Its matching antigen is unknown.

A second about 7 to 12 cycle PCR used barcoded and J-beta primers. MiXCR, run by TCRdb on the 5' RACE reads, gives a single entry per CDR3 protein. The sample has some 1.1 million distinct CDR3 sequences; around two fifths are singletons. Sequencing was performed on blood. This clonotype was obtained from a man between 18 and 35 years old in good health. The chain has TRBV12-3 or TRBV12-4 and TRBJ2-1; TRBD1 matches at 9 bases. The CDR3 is CASSPPPGQGSYNEQFF. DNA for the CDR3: TGTGCCAGCAGCCCTCCCCCGGGACAGGGCTCCTACAATGAGCAGTTCTTC.